The next 7 T cell receptor beta chains were all read from a single sample in a study of molecular identifiers for immune sequencing clone quantification. TCRdb passed the PCR reads through MiXCR, listing each CDR3 protein once. The sample lists just under 650,000 distinct CDR3 sequences; just under 20% were seen once. Material for sequencing was naive CD8+ T cells from blood, with Jurkat cell RNA spiked in. The subset was: FACS-sorted CD8+CD4-CCR7+CD45RA+ naive T cells. These receptors originate from a human donor in good health. Some libraries in this study had Jurkat cell RNA spiked in.

Concerning this clonotype itself: With a much larger clone just one base away, this may be a read error. V is TRBV28 and J is TRBJ2-3, with 10 nucleotides matching TRBD1. CDR1 MDHEN and CDR2 SYDVKM come from the germline V gene. The CDR3 extends over 16 amino acids. CDR3 sequence reads: CASSPLGTGVTDSQYF. CDR3 bases: TGTGCCAGCAGCCCCCTCGGGACAGGGGTAACAGATTCGCAGTATTTT.

The rearrangement links TRBV12-3 or TRBV12-4 to TRBJ2-1; no reliable D call. V shed 3 bases and J shed 5 bases, with 14 bases lying between them. The CDR3 contains 15 residues. CDR3 sequence (DNA): TGTGCCAGCAGTTTCTTTGACGGCGGAGACAATGAGCAGTTCTTC. Its protein is CASSFFDGGDNEQFF.

This clonotype has ten or more counts. The chain has TRBV28 and TRBJ1-5, with TRBD1 matching 7 bases. The CDR3 length is 15 residues. Germline assignment: CDR1 MDHEN and CDR2 SYDVKM. The trim removed 3 bases at V and 4 bases at J, leaving 6 bases unmatched. DNA for the CDR3: TGTGCCAGCAGTTTCGAGACAGGGTCTAATCAGCCCCAGCATTTT. Residues: CASSFETGSNQPQHF.

This clonotype has just a few counts. The gene calls are TRBV6-1 and TRBJ2-7; maybe TRBD2 (7 bases). The CDR3 runs to 14 residues. Germline CDR1 reads MNHNS; CDR2 reads SASEGT. The V end was cut by 2 bases, the J end by 2 bases, with 10 bases between. Here the CDR3 reads CASSELGGPYEQYF. The CDR3 DNA follows: TGTGCCAGCAGTGAATTGGGGGGGCCCTACGAGCAGTACTTC.

About this clonotype: A much bigger clone sits one base away, suggesting this may be a read error. V is TRBV30 and J is TRBJ2-1, with TRBD1 matching over 7 bases. Germline CDR1 and CDR2: GTSNPN and SVGIG (reference sequence). The CDR3 covers 14 residues. The CDR3 DNA reads TGTGCCTGGATCCTCGACAACAGGGGCGATGAGCAGGTCTTC. It codes for CAWILDNRGDEQVF.

The gene calls are TRBV13 and TRBJ2-5; the D gene is possibly TRBD2 (7 bases). V gave up 3 bases and J gave up 7 bases, with 15 bases separating them. Germline CDR1 reads PRHDT; CDR2 reads FYEKMQ (reference sequence). The CDR3 runs 14 residues. DNA of the CDR3: TGTGCCAGCAGCTTTCGAGGGGGGGAGGGGACCCAGTACTTC. Its translation: CASSFRGGEGTQYF.

This clonotype was recorded at least ten times. The rearrangement uses TRBV4-1 and TRBJ2-7; 7 positions agree with TRBD1. CDR1 and CDR2 (germline): MGHRA, YSYEKL. The CDR3 extends over 15 amino acids. The V segment lost 1 base and the J segment 4 bases; nucleotides outside the gene matches: 7. Here the CDR3 reads CASSQGRDSLYEQYF. The CDR3 DNA follows: TGCGCCAGCAGCCAAGGCCGGGACAGCCTTTACGAGCAGTACTTC.